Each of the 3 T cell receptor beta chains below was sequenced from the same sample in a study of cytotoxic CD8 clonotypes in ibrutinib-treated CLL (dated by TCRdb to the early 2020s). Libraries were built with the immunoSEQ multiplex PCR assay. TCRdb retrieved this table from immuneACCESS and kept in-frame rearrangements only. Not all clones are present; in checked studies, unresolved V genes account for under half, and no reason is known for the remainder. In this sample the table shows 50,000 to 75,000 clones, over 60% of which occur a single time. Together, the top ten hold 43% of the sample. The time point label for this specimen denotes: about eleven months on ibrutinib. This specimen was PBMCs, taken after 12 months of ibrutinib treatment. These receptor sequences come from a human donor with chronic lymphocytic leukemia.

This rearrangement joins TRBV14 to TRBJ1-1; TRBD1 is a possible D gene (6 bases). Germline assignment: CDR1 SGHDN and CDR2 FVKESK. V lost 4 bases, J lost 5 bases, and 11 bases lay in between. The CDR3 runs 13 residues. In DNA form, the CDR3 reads TGTGCCAGCAGCCGGGGGGCCGAAACTGAAGCTTTCTTT. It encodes CASSRGAETEAFF.

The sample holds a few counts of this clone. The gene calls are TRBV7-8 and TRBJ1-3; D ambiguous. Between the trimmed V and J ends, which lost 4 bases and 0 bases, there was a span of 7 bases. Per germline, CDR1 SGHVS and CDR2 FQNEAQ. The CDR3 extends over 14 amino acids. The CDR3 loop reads CASSSLYSGNTIYF. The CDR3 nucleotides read TGTGCCAGCAGCTCTCTCTACTCTGGAAACACCATATATTTT.

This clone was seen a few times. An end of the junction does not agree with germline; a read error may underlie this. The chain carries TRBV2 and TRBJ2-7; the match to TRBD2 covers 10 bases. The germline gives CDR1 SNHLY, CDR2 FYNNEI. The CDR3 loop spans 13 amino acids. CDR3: CASKVAGGDEQYF. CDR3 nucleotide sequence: TGTGCCAGCAAGGTAGCGGGAGGAGACGAGCAGTATTTC.